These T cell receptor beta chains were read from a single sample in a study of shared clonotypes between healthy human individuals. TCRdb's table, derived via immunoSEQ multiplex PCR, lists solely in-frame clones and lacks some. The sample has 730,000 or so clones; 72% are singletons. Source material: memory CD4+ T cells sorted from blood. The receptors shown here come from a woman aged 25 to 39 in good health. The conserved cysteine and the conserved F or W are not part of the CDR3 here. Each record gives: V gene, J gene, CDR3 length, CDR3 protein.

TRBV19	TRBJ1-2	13	ASSIRTGDTYGYT
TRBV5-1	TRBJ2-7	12	ASSLGRVGTEQY
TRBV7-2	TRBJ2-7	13	ASSARDRGSYEQY
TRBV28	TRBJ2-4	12	ASSQTGGRVIQY
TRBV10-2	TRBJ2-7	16	ASSEWASLEANRYEQY
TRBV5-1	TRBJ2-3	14	ASSLGQGASTDTQY
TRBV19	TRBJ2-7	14	ASSMAGTSGSYEQY
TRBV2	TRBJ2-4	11	ASSQGPKNIQY
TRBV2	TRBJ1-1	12	ASSRQGRYAEAF
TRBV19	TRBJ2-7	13	ASSMGGGSHYEQY
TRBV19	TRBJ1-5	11	ASTGFSNQPQH
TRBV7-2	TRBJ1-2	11	ASSPQGDDGYT
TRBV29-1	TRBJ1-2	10	SVDGGNYGYT
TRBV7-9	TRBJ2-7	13	ASSLLGEGWYEQY
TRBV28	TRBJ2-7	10	ASSQQGLEQY
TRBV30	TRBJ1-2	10	AWSLSRDGYT
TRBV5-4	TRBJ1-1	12	ASSPGGLNTEAF
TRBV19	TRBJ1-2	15	ASRSLWDREQFYGYT
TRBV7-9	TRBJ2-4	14	ASSMVREGAKNIQY
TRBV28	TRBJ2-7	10	ASSPPSYEQY
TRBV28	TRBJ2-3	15	ASTGSQGGILADTQY
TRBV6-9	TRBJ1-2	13	ASTEGTWGLYGYT
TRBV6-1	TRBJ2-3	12	ASSVAGASDTQY
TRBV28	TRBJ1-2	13	ASSNLQGITYGYT
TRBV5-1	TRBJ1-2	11	ASSPTGELGYT
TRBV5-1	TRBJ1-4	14	ASSHRGGRAGEKLF
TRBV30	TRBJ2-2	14	AWHLGLAGITGELF
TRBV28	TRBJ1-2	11	ASSRDRGYGYT
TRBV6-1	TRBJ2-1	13	ASSDSGSFYNEQF
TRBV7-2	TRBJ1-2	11	ASSLAAKGGYT
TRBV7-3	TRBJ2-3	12	ASSPLGRSNTQY
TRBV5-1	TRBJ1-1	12	ASSLVKGITEAF
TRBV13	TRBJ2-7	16	ASSPPAGGSGTTYEQY
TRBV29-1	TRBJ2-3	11	SVEGLATDTQY
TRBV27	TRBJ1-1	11	ASRLTANTEAF
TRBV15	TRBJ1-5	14	ATSRGADRANQPQH
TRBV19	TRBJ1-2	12	ASTLDRGPYGYT
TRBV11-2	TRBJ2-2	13	ASRRTTWSTGELF
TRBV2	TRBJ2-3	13	ASSVLDGNTDTQY
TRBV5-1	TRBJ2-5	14	ASSLGSSGSGETQY
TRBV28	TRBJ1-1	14	ASSLDRGLLNTEAF
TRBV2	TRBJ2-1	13	ASSKQTSALNEQF
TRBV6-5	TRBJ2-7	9	ASSGAYEQY
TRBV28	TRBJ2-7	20	ATSQWGRLGGGDSPEPYEQY
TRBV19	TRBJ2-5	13	ASSISSGSPETQY
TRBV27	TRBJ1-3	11	ASARRGGNTIY
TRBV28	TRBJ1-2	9	ASSPLYGYT
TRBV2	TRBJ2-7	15	ASIGSSGGPATYEQY
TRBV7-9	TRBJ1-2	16	ASSLAYGLLKGAYGYT
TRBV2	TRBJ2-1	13	ASSKLVGSYNEQF
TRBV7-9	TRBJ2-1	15	ASSFQPTSGVYNEQF
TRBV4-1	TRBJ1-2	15	ASSPGGRRTVGYGYT
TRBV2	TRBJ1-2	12	ASSGTGRDYGYT